This entry lists 9 T cell receptor beta chains sequenced from one sample in a study of blood T cell repertoires in COVID-19. Measured with immunoSEQ multiplex PCR; TCRdb has only the in-frame clones, and not every one. The data show under 200,000 clones, with around 83% seen just once and about 5.6% held by the top ten. Sequenced: peripheral blood. These receptors all come from a woman between 50 and 59 years old with COVID-19, enrolled during active disease.

This clone was counted once. The genes are TRBV5-1 and TRBJ2-1, with TRBD2 matching over 7 bases. The CDR3 totals 17 residues. Germline loops: CDR1 SGHRS, CDR2 YFSETQ. V shed 0 bases, J shed 5 bases, and the junction held 11 bases outside the gene matches. Here the CDR3 reads CASSLGGMSGGHNEQFF. CDR3 coding DNA: TGCGCCAGCAGCTTGGGAGGGATGTCGGGAGGCCACAATGAGCAGTTCTTC.

The chain links TRBV9 to TRBJ2-3; TRBD2 agrees at 14 bases. Trimming cost V 0 bases and J 3 bases; bases outside gene matches: 12. There are 20 residues in the CDR3. Germline V gene sequence: CDR1 SGDLS, CDR2 YYNGEE. CDR3 nucleotides: TGTGCCAGCAGCGTAGGTGCGGGACTAGCGGGGGTAAAAGGGACAGATACGCAGTATTTT. Translating gives CASSVGAGLAGVKGTDTQYF.

The chain is built from TRBV3-1 (or the pseudogene TRBV3-2) and TRBJ2-1, with 7 bases matching TRBD2. Unmatched junction bases numbered 3, after V lost 1 base and J lost 0 bases. The CDR3 is made up of 16 amino acids. Germline V lookup: CDR1 LGHDT, CDR2 YNNKEL (reference sequence). In DNA form, the CDR3 reads TGTGCCAGCAGCCAAGGGAGCGGGGCCTCCTACAATGAGCAGTTCTTC. Its translation: CASSQGSGASYNEQFF.

The V and J genes are TRBV4-2 and TRBJ2-1, with 10 bases lining up with TRBD2. CDR3 size: 16 residues. From germline, CDR1 is LGHNA and CDR2 YNFKEQ. J gave up 6 bases and V 6 bases, and 11 bases lay outside the gene matches. The DNA for the CDR3 is TGTGCCAGCAGGGGGCTAGCGGGGGAGTCGGGCAATGAGCAGTTCTTC. The encoded protein is CASRGLAGESGNEQFF.

This clone was observed a single time. J is TRBJ1-5 and V is TRBV19; perhaps TRBD1 as D (6 bases). The CDR3 totals 15 residues. The ends were cut back, 6 bases at V and 0 bases at J, with 12 bases in the middle. CDR1 and CDR2 from the germline V gene are LNHDA and SQIVND (reference sequence). CDR3 sequence reads: CASSFGTRSNQPQHF. The CDR3 coding sequence is TGTGCCAGTAGCTTCGGGACACGTAGCAATCAGCCCCAGCATTTT. The whole variable domain, remainder taken from reference TRBV19 and TRBJ1-5, is DGGITQSPKYLFRKEGQNVTLSCEQNLNHDAMYWYRQDPGQGLRLIYYSQIVNDFQKGDIAEGYSVSREKKESFPLTVTSAQKNPTAFYLCASSFGTRSNQPQHFGDGTRLSIL.

This chain connects TRBV24-1 to TRBJ2-6; 8 bases agree with TRBD1. Germline assignment: CDR1 KGHDR and CDR2 SFDVKD. V lost 2 bases, J lost 1 base, and 3 bases stayed unmatched. The CDR3 is 17 residues long. CDR3 residues: CATSDSGTGSGANVLTF. The CDR3 bases are TGTGCCACCAGTGATTCCGGGACAGGATCTGGGGCCAACGTCCTGACTTTC.

The count of this clone is one. The chain recombines TRBV23-1 with TRBJ1-4; D remains unclear. TRBV23-1 is an ORF, with its function uncertain. V lost 3 bases, J lost 0 bases, and 8 bases lay in between. This CDR3 is 15 amino acids long. CDR3: CASSHSRPTNEKLFF. The CDR3 nucleotides read TGCGCCAGCAGTCATAGCCGGCCAACTAATGAAAAACTGTTTTTT.

The CDR3 bases are TGCGCCAGCAGCTTCGCAGGGACAGCTAATTCACCCCTCCACTTT. Translating it yields CASSFAGTANSPLHF. The rearrangement joins TRBV5-1 to TRBJ1-6; TRBD1 agrees at 7 bases. This CDR3 has 15 residues. V was clipped by 2 bases and J by 6 bases; unmatched bases: 5. The germline CDR1 and CDR2 sequences are SGHRS and YFSETQ.

The chain is built from TRBV24-1 and TRBJ2-1; 9 bases line up with TRBD2. This CDR3 is built from 13 residues. Unmatched junction bases numbered 7, after V lost 9 bases and J lost 8 bases. Germline V gene sequence: CDR1 KGHDR, CDR2 SFDVKD. For the CDR3, the DNA is TGTGCCACCGGCGGGGGGGCCGTCGATGAGCAGTTCTTC. This sequence encodes CATGGGAVDEQFF.